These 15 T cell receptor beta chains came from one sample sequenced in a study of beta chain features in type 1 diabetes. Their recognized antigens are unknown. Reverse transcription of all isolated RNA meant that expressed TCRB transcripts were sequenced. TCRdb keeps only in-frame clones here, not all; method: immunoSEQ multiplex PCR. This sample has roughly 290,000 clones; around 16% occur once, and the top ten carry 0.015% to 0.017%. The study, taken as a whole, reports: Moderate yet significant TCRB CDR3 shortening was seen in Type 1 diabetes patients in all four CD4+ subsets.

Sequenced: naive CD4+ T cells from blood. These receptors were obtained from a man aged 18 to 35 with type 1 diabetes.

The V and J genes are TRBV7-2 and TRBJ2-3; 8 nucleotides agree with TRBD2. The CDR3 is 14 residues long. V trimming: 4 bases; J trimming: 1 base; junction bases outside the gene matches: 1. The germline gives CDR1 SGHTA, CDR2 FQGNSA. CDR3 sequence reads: CASSSTSGTDTQYF. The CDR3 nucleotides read TGTGCCAGCAGCTCGACTAGCGGCACAGATACGCAGTATTTT.

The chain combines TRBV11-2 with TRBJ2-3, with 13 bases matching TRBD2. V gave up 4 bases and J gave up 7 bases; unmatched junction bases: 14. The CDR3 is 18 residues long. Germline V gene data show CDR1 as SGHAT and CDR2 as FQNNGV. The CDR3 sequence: CASSSYWTSGGEEYTQYF. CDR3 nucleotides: TGTGCCAGCAGCTCGTACTGGACTAGCGGGGGTGAGGAGTATACGCAGTATTTT.

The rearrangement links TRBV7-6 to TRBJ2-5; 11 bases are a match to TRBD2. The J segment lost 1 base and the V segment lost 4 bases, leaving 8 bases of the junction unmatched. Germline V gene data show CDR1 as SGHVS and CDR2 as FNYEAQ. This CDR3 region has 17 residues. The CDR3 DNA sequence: TGTGCCAGCAGCTCCTGGAGGACTAGCGGGTCCCAAGAGACCCAGTACTTC. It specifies CASSSWRTSGSQETQYF.

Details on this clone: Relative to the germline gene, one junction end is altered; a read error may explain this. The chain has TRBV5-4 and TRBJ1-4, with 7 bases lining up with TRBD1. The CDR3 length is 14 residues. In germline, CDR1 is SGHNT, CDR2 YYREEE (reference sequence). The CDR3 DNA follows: TGTGCCAGCAGCTTGGCTGGGACAGCTCAGAATTCGGTTTTT. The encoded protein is CASSLAGTAQNSVF.

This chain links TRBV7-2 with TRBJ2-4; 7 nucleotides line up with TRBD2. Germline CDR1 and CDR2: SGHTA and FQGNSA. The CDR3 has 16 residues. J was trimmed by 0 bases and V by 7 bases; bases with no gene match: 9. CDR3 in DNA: TGTGCCAGCACCGGGGGAGGGGTACTAGCCAAAAACATTCAGTACTTC. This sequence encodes CASTGGGVLAKNIQYF. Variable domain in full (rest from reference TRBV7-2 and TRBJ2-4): GAGVSQSPSNKVTEKGKDVELRCDPISGHTALYWYRQSLGQGLEFLIYFQGNSAPDKSGLPSDRFSAERTGGSVSTLTIQRTQQEDSAVYLCASTGGGVLAKNIQYFGAGTRLSVL.

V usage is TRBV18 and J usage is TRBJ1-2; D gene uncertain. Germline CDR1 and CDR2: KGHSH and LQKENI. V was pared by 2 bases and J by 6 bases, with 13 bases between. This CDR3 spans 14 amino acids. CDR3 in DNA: TGTGCCAGCTCACCAGCTGGGCAGTCAGATGGCTACACCTTC. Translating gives CASSPAGQSDGYTF.

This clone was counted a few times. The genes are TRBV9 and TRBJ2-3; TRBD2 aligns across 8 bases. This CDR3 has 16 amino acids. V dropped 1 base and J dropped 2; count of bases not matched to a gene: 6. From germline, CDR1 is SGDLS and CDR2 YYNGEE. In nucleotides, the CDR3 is TGTGCCAGCAGCGTACGGGGGGGGGACATCACAGATACGCAGTATTTT. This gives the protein CASSVRGGDITDTQYF.

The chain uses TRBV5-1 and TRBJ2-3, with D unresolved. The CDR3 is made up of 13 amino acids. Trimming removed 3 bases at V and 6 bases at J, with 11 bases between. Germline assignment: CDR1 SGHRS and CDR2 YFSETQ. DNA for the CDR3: TGCGCCAGCAGCTACGCAACAGCCGATACGCAGTATTTT. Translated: CASSYATADTQYF.

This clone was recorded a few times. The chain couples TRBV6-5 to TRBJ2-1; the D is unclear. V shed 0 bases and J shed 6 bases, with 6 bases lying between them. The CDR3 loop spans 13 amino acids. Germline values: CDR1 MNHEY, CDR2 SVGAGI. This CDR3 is CASSYSKLNEQFF. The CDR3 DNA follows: TGTGCCAGCAGTTACTCGAAGCTCAATGAGCAGTTCTTC.

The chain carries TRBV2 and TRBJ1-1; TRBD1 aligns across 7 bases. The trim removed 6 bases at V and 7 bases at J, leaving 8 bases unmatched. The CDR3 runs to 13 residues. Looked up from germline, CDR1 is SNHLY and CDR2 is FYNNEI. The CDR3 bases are TGTGCCAGCAGCTCGACAGGGCTGGTTGAAGCTTTCTTT. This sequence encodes CASSSTGLVEAFF.

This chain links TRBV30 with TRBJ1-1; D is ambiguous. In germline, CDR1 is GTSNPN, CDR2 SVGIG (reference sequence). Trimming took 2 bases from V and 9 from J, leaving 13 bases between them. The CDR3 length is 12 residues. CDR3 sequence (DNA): TGTGCCTGGAGTTCTTCCGGGTCTCAAGCTTTCTTT. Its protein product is CAWSSSGSQAFF.

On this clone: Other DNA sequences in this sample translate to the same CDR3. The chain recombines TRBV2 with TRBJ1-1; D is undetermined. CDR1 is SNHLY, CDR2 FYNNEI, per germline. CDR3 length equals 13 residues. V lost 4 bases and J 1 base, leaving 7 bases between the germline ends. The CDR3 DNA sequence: TGTGCCAGCAGTGTGGAGGGGAACACTGAAGCTTTCTTT. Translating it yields CASSVEGNTEAFF.

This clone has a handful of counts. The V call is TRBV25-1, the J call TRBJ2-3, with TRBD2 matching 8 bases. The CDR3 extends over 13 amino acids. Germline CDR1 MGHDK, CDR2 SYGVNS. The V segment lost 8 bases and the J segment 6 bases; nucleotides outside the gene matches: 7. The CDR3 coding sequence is TGTGCCAGCCTTTCTAGCGGGCGTGATACGCAGTATTTT. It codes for CASLSSGRDTQYF.

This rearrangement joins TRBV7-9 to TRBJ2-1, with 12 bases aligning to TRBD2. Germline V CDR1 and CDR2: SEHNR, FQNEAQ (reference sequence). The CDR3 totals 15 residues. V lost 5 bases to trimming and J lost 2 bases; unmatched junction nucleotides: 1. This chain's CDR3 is CASSRTSGAYNEQFF. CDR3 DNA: TGTGCCAGCAGCCGGACTAGCGGGGCCTACAATGAGCAGTTCTTC.

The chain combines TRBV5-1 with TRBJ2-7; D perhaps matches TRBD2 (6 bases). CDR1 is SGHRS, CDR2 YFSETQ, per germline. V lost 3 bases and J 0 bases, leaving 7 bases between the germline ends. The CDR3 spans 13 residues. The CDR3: CASSSGDSYEQYF. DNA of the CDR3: TGCGCCAGCAGCTCGGGGGACTCCTACGAGCAGTACTTC.